This record looks at one T cell receptor beta chain sequence and its context. Its antigen is undetermined. This specimen comes from a study of T cell repertoires in cytomegalovirus infection. Study context: CMV infection together with matching HLA type was indicated by public TCR beta signatures. Findings and limits, study-wide: People with CMV and the relevant HLA were identified by cumulative public TCR beta family frequency. Predominance within the ex vivo response was attributable to HLA-C-restricted CMV-specific TCR beta clonotypes.

TCRdb used MiXCR to reprocess the reads, holding one entry per CDR3 protein. The table has roughly 150,000 distinct CDR3 sequences, 23% seen once. The sequenced sample was PBMCs. The origin of this receptor is a human donor in good health (CMV status not recorded). Some clones in this sample may be carry-over from other donors' samples.

DNA for the CDR3: TGTGCCAGCAGCTTGCCCGACAGCCTCCCCTACGAGCAGTACTTC. It encodes CASSLPDSLPYEQYF. This sequence joins TRBV5-6 and TRBJ2-7; perhaps TRBD1 as D (5 bases). The CDR3 is made up of 15 amino acids. Germline assignment: CDR1 SGHDT and CDR2 YYEEEE. Trimming left V 1 base short and J 2 bases short, with 13 bases between.